The 24 T cell receptor beta chains given below trace back to one sample, sequenced in a study of cytomegalovirus exposure and HLA in healthy donors. Researchers ran the PCR with 60 Vbeta and 13 Jbeta primers. Only in-frame clones appear in the TCRdb table, and some are missing; sequencing was by immunoSEQ multiplex PCR. The table lists approximately 150,000 clones, approximately 82% of them singletons. The specimen sequenced was PBMCs. The receptors shown here come from a man between 18 and 35 years old in good health and CMV-seropositive.

In DNA form, the CDR3 reads TGTGCCAGCAGTGCGATGAGCTCCTACAATGAGCAGTTCTTC. Encoded protein: CASSAMSSYNEQFF. The chain uses TRBV6-1 and TRBJ2-1; D is undetermined. V lost 4 bases and J lost 0, with 7 bases in between. The CDR3 runs to 14 residues. Germline CDR1 and CDR2: MNHNS and SASEGT.

Comments on this clone: An end of the junction differs from the germline gene, which may be a read error. The chain carries TRBV19 and TRBJ1-4, with 11 bases fitting TRBD1. This CDR3 has 14 residues. Per germline, CDR1 LNHDA and CDR2 SQIVND (reference sequence). CDR3 bases: TGTGCGGCAGGAAGGACAGGGGGCAATGGAAAACTGTTTTTT. Its protein product is CAAGRTGGNGKLFF.

This clone has only a few counts. The rearrangement uses TRBV7-9 and TRBJ1-1; D perhaps matches TRBD1 (5 bases). This CDR3 contains 12 residues. The ends were cut back, 2 bases at V and 7 bases at J, with 8 bases in the middle. The V gene's germline CDR1 is SEHNR and CDR2 FQNEAQ (reference sequence). CDR3 amino acids: CASSLLTVEAFF. CDR3 in DNA: TGTGCCAGCAGCTTATTGACAGTTGAAGCTTTCTTT.

The gene calls are TRBV27 and TRBJ1-1; D might be TRBD1 (6 bases). V lost 7 bases, J lost 0 bases, and 12 bases lay in between. The CDR3 consists of 14 residues. The V gene's germline CDR1 is MNHEY and CDR2 SMNVEV (reference sequence). In DNA form, the CDR3 reads TGTGCCAGCAATAAGGACAGATTGAACACTGAAGCTTTCTTT. Translating it yields CASNKDRLNTEAFF.

This chain uses TRBV5-4 with TRBJ2-5; 7 bases fit TRBD2. The J call may be mistaken, given a closer DNA end match to TRBJ2-7. The CDR3 has 14 amino acids. Germline CDR1 reads SGHNT; CDR2 reads YYREEE (reference sequence). CDR3: CASSLAGTTYEQYF. The CDR3 DNA sequence: TGTGCCAGCAGCTTGGCGGGGACTACCTACGAGCAGTACTTC.

The CDR3 here is CASSIARGTGTYEQYF. The DNA for the CDR3 is TGTGCCAGTAGTATAGCGAGAGGGACAGGGACCTACGAGCAGTACTTC. The chain couples TRBV19 to TRBJ2-7; 9 bases fit TRBD1. V was pared by 1 base and J by 2 bases, with 6 bases of the junction left unmatched. This CDR3 spans 16 amino acids. Germline assignment: CDR1 LNHDA and CDR2 SQIVND (reference sequence).

The sample holds a few counts of this clone. The chain has TRBV28 and TRBJ2-7; TRBD1 matches at 9 bases. The CDR3 consists of 13 residues. Germline CDR1 and CDR2: MDHEN and SYDVKM. V shed 6 bases and J 3 bases; nucleotides not matched to a gene: 3. CDR3 bases: TGTGCCAGCAGCCCGGGACAGGGCTACGAGCAGTACTTC. Encoded protein: CASSPGQGYEQYF.

V usage is TRBV6-1 and J usage is TRBJ1-3; the D gene is possibly TRBD1 (5 bases). The germline V gene encodes CDR1 MNHNS and CDR2 SASEGT. This CDR3 spans 13 amino acids. V gave up 2 bases and J gave up 4 bases, with 6 bases separating them. The CDR3 loop is CASSEKGGNTIYF. In DNA form, the CDR3 reads TGTGCCAGCAGTGAAAAGGGGGGAAACACCATATATTTT.

The J gene is TRBJ1-2, the V gene TRBV6-4, with D perhaps matching TRBD1 (6 bases). CDR1 and CDR2 from the germline V gene are MRHNA and SNTAGT. There are 12 residues in the CDR3. V was trimmed by 6 bases and J by 8 bases, leaving 13 bases between them. The CDR3 region is CASSTDRSGYTF. In nucleotides, the CDR3 is TGTGCCAGCAGCACCGACAGGTCAGGCTACACCTTC.

Concerning this clone: In the same sample, other DNA sequences code for this CDR3. The J gene is TRBJ2-1, the V gene TRBV28; D gene ambiguous. The CDR3 runs 11 residues. Germline CDR1 is MDHEN and CDR2 is SYDVKM. Trimming removed 6 bases at V and 4 bases at J, with 4 bases between. CDR3 sequence (DNA): TGTGCCAGCAGCCTATACAATGAGCAGTTCTTC. Translation gives CASSLYNEQFF. The variable domain in full, completed from reference TRBV28 and TRBJ2-1, reads DVKVTQSSRYLVKRTGEKVFLECVQDMDHENMFWYRQDPGLGLRLIYFSYDVKMKEKGDIPEGYSVSREKKERFSLILESASTNQTSMYLCASSLYNEQFFGPGTRLTVL.

V is TRBV9 and J is TRBJ1-1, with 8 bases lining up with TRBD1. The J segment lost 2 bases and the V segment lost 4 bases, leaving 7 bases of the junction unmatched. CDR3 length: 15 residues. Germline V gene lookup returns CDR1 SGDLS and CDR2 YYNGEE. CDR3 sequence: CASSPRQGPNTEAFF. In DNA, the CDR3 is TGTGCCAGCAGCCCCCGACAGGGGCCCAACACTGAAGCTTTCTTT. The full variable domain, completed using reference TRBV9 and TRBJ1-1, is DSGVTQTPKHLITATGQRVTLRCSPRSGDLSVYWYQQSLDQGLQFLIQYYNGEERAKGNILERFSAQQFPDLHSELNLSSLELGDSALYFCASSPRQGPNTEAFFGQGTRLTVV.

The chain is built from TRBV18 and TRBJ2-3; 9 bases line up with TRBD2. V lost 1 base to trimming and J lost 5 bases; unmatched junction nucleotides: 1. CDR1 KGHSH and CDR2 LQKENI come from the germline V gene. The CDR3 has 14 amino acids. The CDR3 protein is CASSPRREGDTQYF. In DNA form, the CDR3 reads TGTGCCAGCTCACCACGGCGGGAGGGAGATACGCAGTATTTT.

This chain links TRBV4-1 with TRBJ2-5, with D hard to call. This CDR3 has 12 residues. V shed 4 bases and J shed 1 base, with 4 bases lying between them. The germline CDR1 and CDR2 sequences are MGHRA and YSYEKL. This CDR3 reads CASSRPQETQYF. DNA of the CDR3: TGCGCCAGCAGCCGGCCCCAAGAGACCCAGTACTTC.

V gene TRBV29-1 combines with J gene TRBJ2-4; 8 bases align to TRBD1. Germline V lookup: CDR1 SQVTM, CDR2 ANQGSEA. CDR3 length: 19 residues. V lost 2 bases, J lost 6 bases, and 21 bases stayed unmatched. The CDR3: CSVELNSEERQGRRNIQYF. CDR3 coding DNA: TGCAGCGTTGAACTTAACTCAGAGGAGCGACAGGGGAGAAGAAACATTCAGTACTTC.

The chain uses TRBV2 and TRBJ2-7; D unresolved. The CDR3 loop spans 14 amino acids. The germline V gene encodes CDR1 SNHLY and CDR2 FYNNEI. With 4 bases removed from V and 6 bases from J, the gap between germline ends came to 16 bases. CDR3 amino acids: CASSVLQSVSEQYF. The CDR3 DNA follows: TGTGCCAGCAGTGTGTTACAGTCTGTGAGCGAGCAGTACTTC.

This chain links TRBV19 with TRBJ2-2, with a possible D match to TRBD1 (6 bases). V was cut by 7 bases and J by 1 base, with 16 bases left in between. CDR3 length equals 16 residues. Germline V lookup: CDR1 LNHDA, CDR2 SQIVND (reference sequence). The CDR3 region has the DNA TGTGCCAGTATAAGAACCGGACAGCTGAACACCGGGGAGCTGTTTTTT. Encoded protein: CASIRTGQLNTGELFF.

V is TRBV30 and J is TRBJ1-5; no definite D call. This CDR3 is built from 14 residues. Trimming took 2 bases from V and 3 from J, leaving 11 bases between them. Germline V lookup: CDR1 GTSNPN, CDR2 SVGIG (reference sequence). CDR3 sequence reads: CAWSSLATNQPQHF. In nucleotides, the CDR3 is TGTGCCTGGAGTAGCCTTGCTACCAATCAGCCCCAGCATTTT.

CDR3 in amino acids: CASTVTRSGANVLTF. In DNA, the CDR3 is TGTGCCAGCACCGTAACCCGGTCTGGGGCCAACGTCCTGACTTTC. V and J are TRBV27 and TRBJ2-6; D is uncertain. V was shortened by 7 bases and J by 1 base, with 11 bases between the two germline ends. There are 15 residues in the CDR3. Looked up from germline, CDR1 is MNHEY and CDR2 is SMNVEV (reference sequence).

CDR3 bases: TGCGCCAGCAGTGAAGGTGGGACAGGGGGCCAGCAGTACTTC. It codes for CASSEGGTGGQQYF. The chain recombines TRBV10-2 with TRBJ2-7; TRBD1 agrees at 12 bases. V was clipped by 3 bases and J by 8 bases; unmatched bases: 5. Germline-derived CDR1 and CDR2 are WSHSY and SAAADI. There are 14 residues in the CDR3.

The V gene is TRBV18, the J gene TRBJ2-7; 7 nucleotides agree with TRBD1. CDR3 size: 16 residues. Germline-derived CDR1 and CDR2 are KGHSH and LQKENI. The J segment lost 3 bases and the V segment lost 6 bases, leaving 14 bases of the junction unmatched. This chain's CDR3 is CASSPASTGLIYEQYF. The CDR3 DNA reads TGTGCCAGCTCCCCCGCTTCGACAGGGTTAATCTACGAGCAGTACTTC.

Details on this clone: One end of the junction does not line up with germline, which may come from a read error. The V call is TRBV15, the J call TRBJ2-1; 9 bases agree with TRBD2. This CDR3 has 16 residues. CDR1 is LNHNV, CDR2 YYDKDF, per germline (reference sequence). CDR3 in DNA: TGTGCCACCAGCAGAGAAGGCGGGAGGGCCTATAATGAGCAGTTCTTC. Protein: CATSREGGRAYNEQFF.

The chain employs TRBV27 and TRBJ2-1, with 11 bases aligning to TRBD2. CDR3 length: 15 amino acids. Germline CDR1 is MNHEY and CDR2 is SMNVEV (reference sequence). Trimming cost V 2 bases and J 6 bases; bases outside gene matches: 3. The CDR3 nucleotides read TGTGCCAGCAGTTTAGGGACTAGCGGTGCCAATGAGCAGTTCTTC. Its protein is CASSLGTSGANEQFF.

This rearrangement joins TRBV13 to TRBJ2-5, with 8 bases fitting TRBD2. This CDR3 region has 14 residues. V was pared by 5 bases and J by 10 bases, with 12 bases of the junction left unmatched. The germline gives CDR1 PRHDT, CDR2 FYEKMQ (reference sequence). The CDR3: CASSLRPREGSQYF. CDR3 DNA: TGTGCCAGCAGCCTCCGCCCCCGGGAGGGGAGCCAGTACTTC.

A note on this clone: Within the sample, other DNA sequences also encode this same CDR3. The chain has TRBV5-1 and TRBJ1-1, with 8 bases that match TRBD1. Germline V gene data show CDR1 as SGHRS and CDR2 as YFSETQ. V dropped 4 bases and J dropped 3; count of bases not matched to a gene: 2. The CDR3 spans 13 residues. The CDR3 nucleotides read TGCGCCAGCAGCCAGGACAGGGACACTGAAGCTTTCTTT. Amino acid sequence: CASSQDRDTEAFF.